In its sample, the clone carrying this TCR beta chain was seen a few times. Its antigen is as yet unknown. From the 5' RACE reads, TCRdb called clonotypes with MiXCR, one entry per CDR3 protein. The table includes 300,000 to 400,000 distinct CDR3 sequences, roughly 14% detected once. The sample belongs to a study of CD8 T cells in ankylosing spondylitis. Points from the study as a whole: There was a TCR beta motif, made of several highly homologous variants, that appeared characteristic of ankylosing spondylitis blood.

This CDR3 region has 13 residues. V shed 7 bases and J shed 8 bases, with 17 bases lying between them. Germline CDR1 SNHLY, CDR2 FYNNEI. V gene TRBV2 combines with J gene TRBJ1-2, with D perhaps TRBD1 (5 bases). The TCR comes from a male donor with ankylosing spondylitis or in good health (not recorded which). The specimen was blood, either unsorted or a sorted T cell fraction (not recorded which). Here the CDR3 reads CASTAGLGVGYTF. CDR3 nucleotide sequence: TGTGCCAGCACTGCAGGTTTGGGGGTGGGCTACACCTTC.